What follows describes a single T cell receptor beta chain. Its antigen is currently unknown. This entry comes from a study of shared clonotypes between healthy human individuals. The wider study: Researchers assigned three CD4 naive, three CD4 memory, two CD8 naive and one CD8 memory plate to each donor.

Study conclusions and caveats: In the sorted subsets, rarefaction showed sequencing was incomplete despite large depth. Generally, naive subsets (rather than memory subsets) showed larger estimated richness. About 5% was the fraction of naive CD4 clonotypes found shared across a few donors.

Trimming cost V 3 bases and J 4 bases, with 2 bases left between them. The length of the CDR3 is 11 residues. Germline V gene data show CDR1 as MNHNS and CDR2 as SASEGT. Profiled with immunoSEQ multiplex PCR; TCRdb holds only in-frame clones, not every one. The sample contains roughly 2 million clones, approximately 94% of which appear only once. Material for sequencing was naive CD4+ T cells sorted from blood. Subset specified: CD45RA+ positively selected. The clonotype comes from a man aged 18 to 29 in good health. The chain combines TRBV6-1 with TRBJ2-3; no clear D. The CDR3 DNA follows: TGTGCCAGCAGTGATTCAGATACGCAGTATTTT. Its translation is CASSDSDTQYF.